Presented here are 9 T cell receptor beta chains from one specimen sequenced in a study of early T cells in non-severe SARS-CoV-2 infection (dated by TCRdb to 2020 to 2023). Libraries were built with 5' RACE. Sequencer: NextSeq 500. The public reads were quality trimmed at Q25 with fastp and then assembled into clones with MiXCR by TCRdb, keeping productive beta chains. Rows matching on CDR3 protein sequence are summarized as one entry with the most common DNA and genes. The sample contains approximately 65,000 distinct CDR3 sequences, roughly a tenth of them found a single time. 6.4% of the sample comes from the top ten. The source material was whole blood. Receptors originate from an adult who was a healthcare worker with PCR-confirmed SARS-CoV-2 infection or an uninfected control (not recorded which).

This clonotype occurred a few times. The chain employs TRBV7-2 and TRBJ2-1; 8 bases agree with TRBD2. The CDR3 totals 15 residues. The germline V gene has CDR1 SGHTA and CDR2 FQGNSA. Losses at the gene ends were 6 bases for V and 5 bases for J; bases not matched to a gene: 9. In DNA, the CDR3 is TGTGCCAGCAGGCCGCGACTAGCGCTCGACAATGAGCAGTTCTTC. It yields the protein CASRPRLALDNEQFF.

This clonotype was recorded many times. J is TRBJ1-5 and V is TRBV20-1, with TRBD1 as a possible D gene (5 bases). The V gene lost 1 base and the J gene lost 0 bases, with 13 bases spanning the gap. Germline-derived CDR1 and CDR2 are DFQATT and SNEGSKA (reference sequence). The CDR3 is 16 amino acids. The CDR3 protein is CSARGQGFYSNQPQHF. CDR3 in DNA: TGCAGTGCTAGAGGCCAGGGATTCTATAGCAATCAGCCCCAGCATTTT.

The chain recombines TRBV3-1 with TRBJ1-6; a weak D match, TRBD1 (5 bases). Germline V gene lookup returns CDR1 LGHDT and CDR2 YNNKEL (reference sequence). This CDR3 contains 15 residues. V shed 0 bases and J shed 7 bases, with 10 bases lying between them. CDR3 DNA sequence: TGTGCCAGCAGCCAAGAGGACACCGCCAATTCACCCCTCCACTTT. Its translation is CASSQEDTANSPLHF.

J is TRBJ2-2 and V is TRBV5-6; possibly TRBD1 for D (5 bases). V was shortened by 4 bases and J by 4 bases, with 14 bases between the two germline ends. Germline V gene sequence: CDR1 SGHDT, CDR2 YYEEEE. CDR3 length: 15 residues. The CDR3 is CASSPDTRSTGELFF. CDR3 nucleotides: TGTGCCAGCAGCCCGGACACCCGTAGCACCGGGGAGCTGTTTTTT. The variable domain in full, with the rest retrieved from reference TRBV5-6 and TRBJ2-2, is DAGVTQSPTHLIKTRGQQVTLRCSPKSGHDTVSWYQQALGQGPQFIFQYYEEEERQRGNFPDRFSGHQFPNYSSELNVNALLLGDSALYLCASSPDTRSTGELFFGEGSRLTVL.

J is TRBJ2-7 and V is TRBV20-1, with D unclear. V was pared by 3 bases and J by 2 bases, with 11 bases between. The CDR3 is 13 amino acids. Looked up from germline, CDR1 is DFQATT and CDR2 is SNEGSKA (reference sequence). The CDR3 reads CSASAPGPYEQYF. CDR3 DNA: TGCAGTGCTAGTGCTCCGGGCCCCTACGAGCAGTACTTC.

The rearrangement uses TRBV24-1 and TRBJ2-1; D possibly corresponds to TRBD1 (5 bases). Trimming pared 3 bases from V and 2 bases from J, leaving 7 bases between. Germline V gene sequence: CDR1 KGHDR, CDR2 SFDVKD. This CDR3 is 14 amino acids long. DNA of the CDR3: TGTGCCACCAGTGATCCAGGGCCCTACAATGAGCAGTTCTTC. Its translation is CATSDPGPYNEQFF.

The table lists this clonotype with many counts. The gene calls are TRBV5-8 and TRBJ2-7, with 7 nucleotides matching TRBD1. The CDR3 is 14 amino acids. Germline V lookup: CDR1 SGHTS, CDR2 YDEGEE. Trimming removed 4 bases from V and 2 bases from J; junction bases left unmatched: 6. CDR3 nucleotides: TGTGCCAGCAGCCTTGAGACAGGGACCTACGAGCAGTACTTC. As protein: CASSLETGTYEQYF.

The rearrangement joins TRBV12-3 or TRBV12-4 to TRBJ2-4; D is uncertain. Trimming removed 11 bases from V and 2 bases from J, with 13 bases in between. The CDR3 is 13 amino acids. In DNA, the CDR3 is TGTGCCTCCCAGTCCGGGTCCAAAAACATTCAGTACTTC. Residues: CASQSGSKNIQYF.

This clonotype appeared a few times. In DNA, the CDR3 is TGTGCCAGCAGCTGGGTGACAGTCACAGATACGCAGTATTTT. Protein sequence: CASSWVTVTDTQYF. The genes are TRBV7-9 and TRBJ2-3; D may be TRBD1 (5 bases). The germline gives CDR1 SEHNR, CDR2 FQNEAQ (reference sequence). The CDR3 covers 14 residues. Deletions cut 4 bases from V and 2 bases from J, with 10 bases between.